A single sample is the source of the 14 T cell receptor beta chains below, sequenced in a study of blood T cell repertoires in COVID-19. Libraries were prepared by immunoSEQ multiplex PCR; TCRdb keeps only in-frame clonotypes and omits some of them. The sample carries roughly 150,000 clones, 87% recorded once. The specimen sequenced was PBMCs or T cells enriched from blood (not recorded which). The receptors originated from a woman in her forties who had been exposed to COVID-19.

J is TRBJ2-1 and V is TRBV19; D possibly corresponds to TRBD1 (6 bases). The germline V gene encodes CDR1 LNHDA and CDR2 SQIVND (reference sequence). Trimming removed 5 bases from V and 0 bases from J, with 14 bases in between. The CDR3 extends over 16 amino acids. For the CDR3, the DNA is TGTGCCAGTAGTTCGACAGGACGGGGCTCCTACAATGAGCAGTTCTTC. This translates into CASSSTGRGSYNEQFF.

This clone has only one observation. V usage is TRBV5-1 and J usage is TRBJ2-5, with 9 bases identical to TRBD1. Germline V lookup: CDR1 SGHRS, CDR2 YFSETQ. The CDR3 is 15 residues long. V was pared by 4 bases and J by 3 bases, with 7 bases of the junction left unmatched. The DNA of the CDR3 is TGCGCCAGCAGCCGCAAGACAGGGGGAGAAGAGACCCAGTACTTC. Translation: CASSRKTGGEETQYF. Together with reference TRBV5-1 and TRBJ2-5, the CDR3 gives the full variable domain: KAGVTQTPRYLIKTRGQQVTLSCSPISGHRSVSWYQQTPGQGLQFLFEYFSETQRNKGNFPGRFSGRQFSNSRSEMNVSTLELGDSALYLCASSRKTGGEETQYFGPGTRLLVL.

The gene calls are TRBV4-2 and TRBJ1-2; 7 bases are a match to TRBD1. J lost 7 bases, V lost 3 bases, and 2 bases had no gene match. CDR1 LGHNA and CDR2 YNFKEQ come from the germline V gene. The CDR3 covers 12 residues. CDR3 nucleotide sequence: TGTGCCAGCAGCCATGACAGGGCTGGCTACACCTTC. Amino acids: CASSHDRAGYTF.

The rearrangement joins TRBV14 to TRBJ2-7; the D gene is possibly TRBD2 (6 bases). This CDR3 has 13 amino acids. The V end was cut by 8 bases, the J end by 2 bases, with 13 bases between. Germline V gene data show CDR1 as SGHDN and CDR2 as FVKESK. Here the CDR3 reads CASPGTPPYEQYF. The CDR3 coding sequence is TGTGCCAGCCCCGGGACTCCTCCCTACGAGCAGTACTTC.

This chain links TRBV5-8 with TRBJ2-3; D gene unclear. CDR3 size: 13 residues. Germline V gene sequence: CDR1 SGHTS, CDR2 YDEGEE. V dropped 0 bases and J dropped 2 bases, with 4 bases sitting between them. In DNA, the CDR3 is TGTGCCAGCAGCTTGGGTCACACAGATACGCAGTATTTT. It encodes CASSLGHTDTQYF. The whole variable domain, filled in from reference TRBV5-8 and TRBJ2-3, reads EAGVTQSPTHLIKTRGQQATLRCSPISGHTSVYWYQQALGLGLQFLLWYDEGEERNRGNFPPRFSGRQFPNYSSELNVNALELEDSALYLCASSLGHTDTQYFGPGTRLTVL.

The chain uses TRBV27 and TRBJ1-6, with 8 bases fitting TRBD1. Germline V gene sequence: CDR1 MNHEY, CDR2 SMNVEV (reference sequence). After removal of 6 bases from V and 10 bases from J, the junction contained 8 bases not matched to a gene. The CDR3 spans 14 residues. The CDR3 DNA follows: TGTGCCAGCAGACGAGGACAGGGATGGTCACCCCTCCACTTT. It is translated as CASRRGQGWSPLHF.

The CDR3 DNA follows: TGTGCCAGCAGTCTACCCGGGACAGGGCTGAGTGGCTACACCTTC. Its translation: CASSLPGTGLSGYTF. The chain links TRBV28 to TRBJ1-2, with 9 nucleotides matching TRBD1. The CDR3 runs to 15 residues. V was pared by 5 bases and J by 7 bases, with 11 bases of the junction left unmatched. Per germline, CDR1 MDHEN and CDR2 SYDVKM.

V usage is TRBV5-1 and J usage is TRBJ2-5; tentatively, D is TRBD1 (5 bases). V was trimmed by 0 bases and J by 1 base, leaving 10 bases between them. Germline V CDR1 and CDR2: SGHRS, YFSETQ. The CDR3 spans 15 residues. In nucleotides, the CDR3 is TGCGCCAGCAGCTTGGGTAACAGGTTCCAAGAGACCCAGTACTTC. This gives the protein CASSLGNRFQETQYF.

The chain uses TRBV10-1 and TRBJ2-7; D is possibly TRBD1 (6 bases). The CDR3 extends over 15 amino acids. Trimming took off 4 bases at V and 3 bases at J, with 16 bases between the two ends. Per the germline V gene, CDR1 is WNHNN and CDR2 is SYGVQD (reference sequence). CDR3 nucleotides: TGCGCCAGCAGTGCCTTTACAGGGTTTCACTACGAGCAGTACTTC. Protein product: CASSAFTGFHYEQYF.

J is TRBJ1-4 and V is TRBV12-3 or TRBV12-4, with D possibly TRBD1 on 6 matching bases. This CDR3 has 12 residues. V was cut by 1 base and J by 13 bases, with 10 bases left in between. CDR3 sequence: CASSLGRGGLFF. The CDR3 DNA reads as TGTGCCAGCAGTTTAGGCAGGGGTGGACTGTTTTTT.

This sequence joins TRBV19 and TRBJ1-2; a possible D gene is TRBD1 (6 bases). Looked up from germline, CDR1 is LNHDA and CDR2 is SQIVND (reference sequence). The CDR3 has 13 amino acids. Trimming left V 2 bases short and J 7 bases short, with 11 bases between. The CDR3 reads CASSIQGMAGYTF. CDR3 nucleotide sequence: TGTGCCAGTAGTATACAGGGGATGGCTGGCTACACCTTC.

This chain uses TRBV29-1 with TRBJ1-1, with a weak D call TRBD1 (6 bases). V lost 7 bases and J 1 base, leaving 10 bases between the germline ends. The germline V gene encodes CDR1 SQVTM and CDR2 ANQGSEA. There are 12 residues in the CDR3. CDR3 coding DNA: TGCAGCGGACAACAGGGGAACACTGAAGCTTTCTTT. Amino acids: CSGQQGNTEAFF.

The rearrangement joins TRBV5-1 to TRBJ1-1; the D is unclear. The CDR3 extends over 17 amino acids. Germline-derived CDR1 and CDR2 are SGHRS and YFSETQ. Trimming left V 6 bases short and J 5 bases short, with 26 bases between. CDR3 protein: CASTPRSPPVFGTEAFF. The DNA for the CDR3 is TGCGCCAGCACCCCGCGCTCCCCCCCAGTTTTCGGGACTGAAGCTTTCTTT.

The V and J genes are TRBV6-5 and TRBJ2-5; 13 positions agree with TRBD2. The length of the CDR3 is 16 residues. Germline V lookup: CDR1 MNHEY, CDR2 SVGAGI. V was pared by 0 bases and J by 4 bases, with 2 bases of the junction left unmatched. The CDR3 nucleotides read TGTGCCAGCAGTTACTCGGGACTAGCGGGACCAGAGACCCAGTACTTC. This encodes CASSYSGLAGPETQYF.